This T cell receptor beta chain was captured by sequencing in a study of shared clonotypes between healthy human individuals. Study information: CD4 naive and CD4 memory each took three plates per donor, while CD8 naive took two and CD8 memory one. General study results and limits: Naive subsets, compared against memory subsets, generally had larger estimated richness values.

Trimming shortened V by 6 bases and J by 4 bases, and 13 bases separated the two germline ends. Germline CDR1 MNHEY, CDR2 SMNVEV (reference sequence). CDR3 length: 13 amino acids. The naive CD8 subset, CD45RO-negative cells positively selected for CCR7, excluded terminally differentiated effector memory CD45RA+ cells. A remark on this clone: The antigen is unknown.

The data were produced by immunoSEQ multiplex PCR, yet TCRdb's version contains in-frame clones alone and is incomplete. The table includes some 1,900,000 clones, less than 95% detected once. Sequenced sample: naive CD8+ T cells sorted from blood. The clonotype comes from a man aged 18 to 30 in good health. The chain employs TRBV27 and TRBJ2-7, with D possibly matching TRBD2 (6 bases). Here the CDR3 reads CASSPAGRYEQYF. In DNA form, the CDR3 reads TGTGCCAGCAGCCCCGCGGGGAGGTACGAGCAGTACTTC.